One sample yielded the 7 T cell receptor beta chains listed below, sequenced in a study of T-cell memory formation after mild COVID-19. From the 5' RACE reads, TCRdb called clonotypes with MiXCR, one entry per CDR3 protein. The table shows 150,000 to 200,000 distinct CDR3 sequences, with around 21% occurring only once. The sample was PBMCs or a T cell subset sorted from them (not recorded which). All receptors come from an adult woman who had mild COVID-19 (a few samples of this study predate the infection). Cell type and time point are not known.

The chain joins TRBV4-1 to TRBJ2-2; unclear D gene. Trimming cost V 3 bases and J 3 bases, with 14 bases left between them. The CDR3 runs 16 residues. Germline V lookup: CDR1 MGHRA, CDR2 YSYEKL. CDR3 residues: CASSHPSDEYTGELFF. The CDR3 coding sequence is TGCGCCAGCAGCCACCCCTCAGACGAGTACACCGGGGAGCTGTTTTTT.

This chain joins TRBV20-1 and TRBJ1-2; no clear D. From germline, CDR1 is DFQATT and CDR2 SNEGSKA (reference sequence). The V end lost 7 bases, the J end lost 4 bases, and 10 bases lay between the germline ends. There are 11 residues in the CDR3. CDR3 coding DNA: TGCAGTGTGGCCCGGACCTATGGCTACACCTTC. Translated: CSVARTYGYTF.

This clonotype came up a few times. This chain links TRBV7-2 with TRBJ1-4, with D unclear. Trimming cost V 5 bases and J 8 bases, with 18 bases left between them. The CDR3 has 15 residues. Germline assignment: CDR1 SGHTA and CDR2 FQGNSA. The CDR3 protein is CASSPGWGGSEKLFF. CDR3 sequence (DNA): TGTGCCAGCAGCCCTGGTTGGGGAGGGTCGGAAAAACTGTTTTTT.

This clonotype was seen repeatedly, ten times or more. In DNA form, the CDR3 reads TGTGCCAGCAGTTTTAAGGCCTACTCCTACGAGCAGTACTTC. It specifies CASSFKAYSYEQYF. This chain uses TRBV27 with TRBJ2-7; D not certain. CDR1 and CDR2 (germline): MNHEY, SMNVEV (reference sequence). Trimming removed 3 bases at V and 0 bases at J, with 9 bases between. CDR3 size: 14 residues.

V gene TRBV15 combines with J gene TRBJ1-2; no clear D. From germline, CDR1 is LNHNV and CDR2 YYDKDF (reference sequence). Deletions cut 1 base from V and 6 bases from J, with 6 bases between. This CDR3 comprises 12 residues. CDR3 nucleotides: TGTGCCACCAGCAGAGTAGGGAATGGCTACACCTTC. It codes for CATSRVGNGYTF.

This clonotype came up a few times. The chain recombines TRBV23-1 with TRBJ2-5; D remains unclear. TRBV23-1 counts as an open reading frame of uncertain function. Trimming cost V 11 bases and J 3 bases, with 13 bases left between them. The CDR3 has 12 residues. CDR3 amino acids: CAPPAPKETQYF. The DNA of the CDR3 is TGCGCCCCCCCAGCGCCTAAAGAGACCCAGTACTTC.

The V gene is TRBV7-9, the J gene TRBJ2-1, with 10 bases lining up with TRBD2. Losses at the gene ends were 3 bases for V and 6 bases for J; bases not matched to a gene: 11. CDR3 length: 17 residues. The germline V gene encodes CDR1 SEHNR and CDR2 FQNEAQ (reference sequence). The CDR3 region is CASSLLAVSSGSNEQFF. The CDR3 DNA follows: TGTGCCAGCAGCTTGTTGGCCGTCTCTAGCGGGAGCAATGAGCAGTTCTTC.